This entry lists 23 T cell receptor beta chains sequenced from one sample in a study of T-cell memory formation after mild COVID-19. Each CDR3 protein gets one entry after TCRdb re-called the 5' RACE reads with MiXCR. The sample has under 150,000 distinct CDR3 sequences, more than 15% seen once. Material for sequencing was PBMCs or a T cell subset sorted from them (not recorded which). These receptors all stem from an adult woman who had mild COVID-19 (a few samples of this study predate the infection). Cell type and time point are not known.

In this sample, this clonotype turned up a few times. The rearrangement joins TRBV7-9 to TRBJ1-1; 8 nucleotides align to TRBD1. Trimming took 4 bases from V and 7 from J; bases not matched to a gene: 11. Germline V lookup: CDR1 SEHNR, CDR2 FQNEAQ (reference sequence). The CDR3 runs 15 residues. The CDR3 sequence is CASSSSRQGYGEAFF. CDR3 DNA: TGTGCCAGCAGCTCCTCCCGACAGGGGTACGGTGAAGCTTTCTTT.

The chain employs TRBV7-9 and TRBJ1-1; the D is unclear. From germline, CDR1 is SEHNR and CDR2 FQNEAQ (reference sequence). This CDR3 has 15 amino acids. V was trimmed by 1 base and J by 8 bases, leaving 17 bases between them. In DNA, the CDR3 is TGTGCCAGCAGCTTAGAAGTCCCCGTAACATCCGAAGCTTTCTTT. Its protein is CASSLEVPVTSEAFF.

The chain recombines TRBV7-9 with TRBJ2-3; D is uncertain. The CDR3 is made up of 13 amino acids. Germline V gene sequence: CDR1 SEHNR, CDR2 FQNEAQ (reference sequence). V lost 0 bases to trimming and J lost 3 bases, with 4 bases between them. The CDR3 region has the DNA TGTGCCAGCAGCTTAGCACCTACAGATACGCAGTATTTT. Translation gives CASSLAPTDTQYF.

This clonotype was counted only a few times. CDR3 amino acids: CASKEGDQQFF. CDR3 nucleotides: TGTGCCAGCAAGGAGGGAGACCAGCAGTTCTTC. The chain combines TRBV2 with TRBJ2-1, with D tentatively TRBD2 (6 bases). The CDR3 covers 11 residues. From germline, CDR1 is SNHLY and CDR2 FYNNEI. V shed 7 bases and J shed 11 bases, with 12 bases lying between them.

This clonotype has a handful of counts. The chain joins TRBV7-2 to TRBJ2-3, with a possible D match to TRBD2 (7 bases). V lost 1 base to trimming and J lost 4 bases, with 9 bases between them. The CDR3 sequence is 14 residues long. Germline V gene data show CDR1 as SGHTA and CDR2 as FQGNSA. CDR3 nucleotide sequence: TGTGCCAGCAGCTTAGGAGGGGGGGCAGATACGCAGTATTTT. This codes for CASSLGGGADTQYF.

The chain joins TRBV18 to TRBJ2-1; tentative D call: TRBD2 (5 bases). This CDR3 has 16 residues. The germline gives CDR1 KGHSH, CDR2 LQKENI. Deletions cut 2 bases from V and 7 bases from J, with 18 bases between. The CDR3 sequence: CASSPSRALTGNEQFF. The CDR3 coding sequence is TGTGCCAGCTCACCATCCCGGGCTCTCACGGGGAATGAGCAGTTCTTC.

This chain connects TRBV6-6 to TRBJ2-7; D tentatively reads TRBD1 or TRBD2 (5 bases each). CDR3 length: 14 residues. Trimming took off 2 bases at V and 2 bases at J, with 10 bases between the two ends. CDR1 is MNHNY, CDR2 SVGAGI, per germline (reference sequence). CDR3 sequence reads: CASSYGGAPYEQYF. As DNA, the CDR3 is TGTGCCAGCAGTTACGGGGGTGCCCCCTACGAGCAGTACTTC.

The chain combines TRBV7-6 with TRBJ2-5, with 11 nucleotides matching TRBD2. This CDR3 is 16 amino acids long. Trimming took 5 bases from V and 1 from J; bases not matched to a gene: 6. In germline, CDR1 is SGHVS, CDR2 FNYEAQ. Written as DNA, the CDR3 is TGTGCCAGCAGCCTGTGGACTAGCGGGTCCCAAGAGACCCAGTACTTC. It is translated as CASSLWTSGSQETQYF.

The rearrangement links TRBV28 to TRBJ2-5; D might be TRBD2 (6 bases). The CDR3 spans 15 residues. Germline V gene lookup returns CDR1 MDHEN and CDR2 SYDVKM. V was cut by 8 bases and J by 3 bases, with 19 bases left in between. The CDR3 DNA reads TGTGCCAGCCGCCCTTTGGGAGGAGGGAAAGAGACCCAGTACTTC. Its translation: CASRPLGGGKETQYF.

The chain has TRBV7-9 and TRBJ2-3, with 9 bases aligning to TRBD1. Germline assignment: CDR1 SEHNR and CDR2 FQNEAQ (reference sequence). V shed 5 bases and J 3 bases; nucleotides not matched to a gene: 12. The CDR3 runs to 17 residues. The CDR3 protein is CASSRFVSTGGTDTQYF. The CDR3 DNA is TGTGCCAGCAGCCGTTTTGTTTCGACAGGGGGTACAGATACGCAGTATTTT.

This rearrangement joins TRBV7-3 to TRBJ2-2, with no clear D. Trimming stripped 1 base from V and 7 bases from J, with 7 bases between. CDR1 and CDR2 (germline): SGHTA, FQGTGA. This CDR3 has 13 amino acids. The CDR3 sequence: CASSLNRHGELFF. CDR3 bases: TGTGCCAGCAGCTTAAATCGACACGGGGAGCTGTTTTTT.

The genes are TRBV11-2 and TRBJ2-1; no reliable D call. The germline V gene encodes CDR1 SGHAT and CDR2 FQNNGV. The germline V and J ends were trimmed by 7 bases and 0 bases, with 10 bases remaining between them. CDR3 length equals 14 residues. CDR3 sequence: CASKQRGSYNEQFF. CDR3 DNA: TGTGCCAGCAAACAGCGTGGCTCCTACAATGAGCAGTTCTTC.

The genes are TRBV29-1 and TRBJ2-7; D may be TRBD1 or TRBD2 (5 bases each). The V gene lost 7 bases and the J gene lost 6 bases, with 13 bases spanning the gap. CDR1 and CDR2 (germline): SQVTM, ANQGSEA. The length of the CDR3 is 11 residues. CDR3 amino acids: CSASGTIEQYF. DNA of the CDR3: TGCAGCGCCTCCGGGACGATCGAGCAGTACTTC.

J is TRBJ2-3 and V is TRBV2, with D uncertain. The CDR3 totals 13 residues. V lost 0 bases and J lost 1, with 2 bases in between. Germline V gene lookup returns CDR1 SNHLY and CDR2 FYNNEI. The CDR3 DNA reads as TGTGCCAGCAGTGAAGCCCGCACAGATACGCAGTATTTT. Translation: CASSEARTDTQYF. Together with reference TRBV2 and TRBJ2-3, the CDR3 gives the full variable domain: EPEVTQTPSHQVTQMGQEVILRCVPISNHLYFYWYRQILGQKVEFLVSFYNNEISEKSEIFDDQFSVERPDGSNFTLKIRSTKLEDSAMYFCASSEARTDTQYFGPGTRLTVL.

The V gene is TRBV29-1, the J gene TRBJ2-7, with 7 positions matching TRBD2. This CDR3 is 15 amino acids long. Germline CDR1 is SQVTM and CDR2 is ANQGSEA. V gave up 3 bases and J gave up 1 base; unmatched junction bases: 9. CDR3 in amino acids: CSVDRRGEGSYEQYF. CDR3 sequence (DNA): TGCAGCGTTGATCGCCGGGGGGAGGGGTCCTACGAGCAGTACTTC.

This clonotype was observed a handful of times. The J gene is TRBJ2-7, the V gene TRBV27; 10 nucleotides match TRBD2. V lost 6 bases to trimming and J lost 5 bases; unmatched junction nucleotides: 4. Germline CDR1 reads MNHEY; CDR2 reads SMNVEV (reference sequence). The CDR3 loop spans 13 amino acids. This CDR3 reads CASRAGGLDEQYF. In DNA form, the CDR3 reads TGTGCCAGCAGAGCGGGGGGGTTGGACGAGCAGTACTTC.

This clonotype appeared many times. The chain is built from TRBV6-5 and TRBJ2-7, with 10 bases matching TRBD2. The CDR3 runs 15 residues. Looked up from germline, CDR1 is MNHEY and CDR2 is SVGAGI. The V segment lost 4 bases and the J segment 3 bases; nucleotides outside the gene matches: 6. CDR3 nucleotides: TGTGCCAGCAGTTTCGATAGCGGGAGGTTCTACGAGCAGTACTTC. Translating gives CASSFDSGRFYEQYF.

There are a few counts of this clonotype. The genes are TRBV7-3 and TRBJ2-1, with 8 nucleotides matching TRBD2. V was clipped by 4 bases and J by 6 bases; unmatched bases: 8. The germline V gene encodes CDR1 SGHTA and CDR2 FQGTGA. This CDR3 is built from 15 residues. The CDR3 loop is CASSWGFGRGNEQFF. Written as DNA, the CDR3 is TGTGCCAGCAGCTGGGGCTTCGGGAGGGGCAATGAGCAGTTCTTC.

This clonotype was seen more than once but under ten times. The chain carries TRBV5-1 and TRBJ1-4, with a possible D match to TRBD1 (5 bases). V lost 2 bases, J lost 2 bases, and 13 bases lay in between. The CDR3 length is 16 residues. The germline CDR1 and CDR2 sequences are SGHRS and YFSETQ. The CDR3: CASSLAQGSTNEKLFF. The DNA for the CDR3 is TGCGCCAGCAGCTTAGCTCAGGGTTCTACTAATGAAAAACTGTTTTTT.

J is TRBJ2-7 and V is TRBV5-5; D is unresolved. Trimming took off 1 base at V and 0 bases at J, with 8 bases between the two ends. CDR1 and CDR2 from the germline V gene are SGHKS and YYEKEE (reference sequence). The CDR3 contains 14 residues. CDR3 amino acids: CASSLSGPSYEQYF. CDR3 sequence (DNA): TGTGCCAGCAGCTTGTCAGGCCCCTCCTACGAGCAGTACTTC.

This clonotype was counted between two and nine times. The CDR3, as DNA: TGTGCCAGCAGCTCCCAGGACTGGAACCAGTTCTTC. Protein sequence: CASSSQDWNQFF. V is TRBV11-1 and J is TRBJ2-1; a weak D match, TRBD2 (5 bases). CDR1 is SGHAT and CDR2 is FQDESV in the germline V gene (reference sequence). The CDR3 extends over 12 amino acids. V was pared by 4 bases and J by 13 bases, with 14 bases between.

This clonotype was detected only a few times. J is TRBJ2-2 and V is TRBV5-1; 13 nucleotides match TRBD2. The germline V gene has CDR1 SGHRS and CDR2 YFSETQ. V lost 4 bases and J lost 6; bases outside the gene matches: 6. The CDR3 has 16 amino acids. The CDR3 protein is CASSLTLAGGPGELFF. Here the CDR3 DNA reads TGCGCCAGCAGCCTCACACTAGCGGGAGGGCCCGGGGAGCTGTTTTTT. The complete variable domain, with remaining parts taken from reference TRBV5-1 and TRBJ2-2, reads KAGVTQTPRYLIKTRGQQVTLSCSPISGHRSVSWYQQTPGQGLQFLFEYFSETQRNKGNFPGRFSGRQFSNSRSEMNVSTLELGDSALYLCASSLTLAGGPGELFFGEGSRLTVL.

In its sample, this clonotype was seen many times. This sequence joins TRBV5-4 and TRBJ2-7; 7 bases match TRBD1. Trimming took 4 bases from V and 2 from J; bases not matched to a gene: 3. The CDR3 consists of 13 residues. Germline assignment: CDR1 SGHNT and CDR2 YYREEE (reference sequence). CDR3 DNA sequence: TGTGCCAGCAGCGAGGGGACAGCCTACGAGCAGTACTTC. Its protein product is CASSEGTAYEQYF.